These 31 T cell receptor beta chains share one sample of origin, sequenced in a study of T cell responses to AZD1222 COVID-19 vaccine. Data came from immunoSEQ multiplex PCR; TCRdb stores just in-frame clones and leaves some out. The profile shows roughly 150,000 clones, roughly 91% of them singletons. The source material was peripheral blood, sampled 28 days after the second AZD1222 dose. The receptors were sampled from an adult who received the AZD1222 COVID-19 vaccine.

V and J are TRBV6-1 and TRBJ2-1, with D perhaps TRBD2 (6 bases). The ends were cut back, 1 base at V and 7 bases at J, with 14 bases in the middle. The CDR3 contains 15 residues. Germline V gene data show CDR1 as MNHNS and CDR2 as SASEGT. The CDR3: CASSEGGALWNEQFF. The CDR3 DNA follows: TGTGCCAGCAGTGAAGGCGGGGCCCTTTGGAATGAGCAGTTCTTC.

V and J are TRBV6-5 and TRBJ1-5, with D possibly TRBD1 on 6 matching bases. The ends were cut back, 5 bases at V and 4 bases at J, with 9 bases in the middle. The CDR3 runs 13 residues. In germline, CDR1 is MNHEY, CDR2 SVGAGI. Here the CDR3 DNA reads TGTGCCAGCAGTAACAGGGTAAATCAGCCCCAGCATTTT. Amino acids: CASSNRVNQPQHF.

The J gene is TRBJ1-5, the V gene TRBV24-1; 12 bases line up with TRBD1. The CDR3 covers 18 residues. J was trimmed by 6 bases and V by 2 bases; bases with no gene match: 10. CDR1 is KGHDR, CDR2 SFDVKD, per germline. The DNA of the CDR3 is TGTGCCACCAGTGATTGGGACCGGGACAGGGGGCACTGTCAGCCCCAGCATTTT. Translating it yields CATSDWDRDRGHCQPQHF.

The chain joins TRBV19 to TRBJ1-4; tentatively, D is TRBD1 (6 bases). The V and J ends lost 8 bases and 5 bases respectively, with 12 bases between them. The CDR3 totals 13 residues. Looked up from germline, CDR1 is LNHDA and CDR2 is SQIVND (reference sequence). The CDR3 DNA follows: TGTGCCAGTCGTGACAGGAGGAATGAAAAACTGTTTTTT. Translated, it gives CASRDRRNEKLFF.

The table lists this clone with a few counts. The chain employs TRBV12-5 and TRBJ2-2; maybe TRBD1 (6 bases). The V end was cut by 3 bases, the J end by 0 bases, with 11 bases between. The CDR3 contains 16 residues. CDR1 is LGHNT and CDR2 is FRNRAP in the germline V gene. The CDR3 bases are TGTGCTAGTGGTTTCCCGACAGGAACGAACACCGGGGAGCTGTTTTTT. Its protein product is CASGFPTGTNTGELFF.

The rearrangement uses TRBV10-2 and TRBJ2-7, with D tentatively TRBD1 (6 bases). Germline V gene lookup returns CDR1 WSHSY and CDR2 SAAADI. The CDR3 has 17 amino acids. Trimming cost V 0 bases and J 3 bases, with 18 bases left between them. The CDR3 nucleotides read TGCGCCAGCAGTGAGTCGAACTCCGGGACACCTTACTACGAGCAGTACTTC. This translates into CASSESNSGTPYYEQYF.

The rearrangement uses TRBV19 and TRBJ2-7, with TRBD1 as a possible D gene (5 bases). The CDR3 spans 13 residues. Germline-derived CDR1 and CDR2 are LNHDA and SQIVND (reference sequence). V lost 1 base, J lost 6 bases, and 10 bases lay in between. The CDR3 coding sequence is TGTGCCAGTAGTATAGCCTGGGGCGGCGAGCAGTACTTC. Its protein is CASSIAWGGEQYF.

The V and J genes are TRBV6-6 and TRBJ2-1; TRBD1 is a possible D gene (5 bases). From germline, CDR1 is MNHNY and CDR2 SVGAGI (reference sequence). This CDR3 has 14 amino acids. Trimming left V 6 bases short and J 9 bases short, with 18 bases between. CDR3 coding DNA: TGTGCCAGCAGCACACAAGGGGCGTATGGTGAGCAGTTCTTC. This gives the protein CASSTQGAYGEQFF.

The chain combines TRBV27 with TRBJ1-6; TRBD1 agrees at 9 bases. CDR3 length: 17 residues. Losses at the gene ends were 7 bases for V and 7 bases for J; bases not matched to a gene: 14. Germline V gives CDR1 MNHEY, CDR2 SMNVEV (reference sequence). CDR3 region: CASTRYLRQGGNSPLHF. The CDR3 DNA reads as TGTGCCAGCACCCGATACCTTCGACAGGGGGGCAATTCACCCCTCCACTTT.

This sequence joins TRBV5-1 and TRBJ1-2; 8 nucleotides match TRBD1. This CDR3 has 15 amino acids. Losses at the gene ends were 4 bases for V and 4 bases for J; bases not matched to a gene: 9. The germline gives CDR1 SGHRS, CDR2 YFSETQ. The CDR3 bases are TGCGCCAGCAGCCAGGACAGGGATCGGGGCTATGGCTACACCTTC. Translated, it gives CASSQDRDRGYGYTF. Full variable domain (rest looked up from reference TRBV5-1 and TRBJ1-2): KAGVTQTPRYLIKTRGQQVTLSCSPISGHRSVSWYQQTPGQGLQFLFEYFSETQRNKGNFPGRFSGRQFSNSRSEMNVSTLELGDSALYLCASSQDRDRGYGYTFGSGTRLTVV.

A single count supports this clone. The chain uses TRBV11-3 and TRBJ2-1; D perhaps matches TRBD1 (7 bases). The V end was cut by 4 bases, the J end by 1 base, with 17 bases between. Germline CDR1 and CDR2: SGHNT and YENEEA. The length of the CDR3 is 17 residues. CDR3 sequence: CASSSPPRGASYNEQFF. The DNA for the CDR3 is TGTGCCAGCAGCTCCCCCCCCAGGGGGGCTTCCTACAATGAGCAGTTCTTC.

The chain combines TRBV5-6 with TRBJ2-1, with 9 bases that match TRBD1. This CDR3 region has 15 residues. The ends lost 4 bases at V and 2 bases at J; junction bases unmatched: 4. Per germline, CDR1 SGHDT and CDR2 YYEEEE. CDR3 DNA sequence: TGTGCCAGCAGCATCCGGGACAGGGCCTACAATGAGCAGTTCTTC. It encodes CASSIRDRAYNEQFF.

The rearrangement joins TRBV5-6 to TRBJ1-5; D not resolved. The CDR3 is 15 residues long. V shed 1 base and J shed 1 base, with 9 bases lying between them. Germline CDR1 SGHDT, CDR2 YYEEEE. CDR3: CASSLSSLSNQPQHF. The CDR3 DNA sequence: TGTGCCAGCAGCTTGAGCAGCCTCAGCAATCAGCCCCAGCATTTT.

The CDR3 DNA reads TGTGCCAGCAGCCAAGATCGGGTAGCGGGGGCCTACTACGAGCAGTACTTC. Translated, it gives CASSQDRVAGAYYEQYF. This chain uses TRBV4-2 with TRBJ2-7; 9 positions agree with TRBD2. CDR1 and CDR2 (germline): LGHNA, YNFKEQ. The CDR3 extends over 17 amino acids. The V and J ends lost 0 bases and 3 bases, in that order; junction bases with no gene match: 9.

The gene calls are TRBV11-1 and TRBJ2-7; 10 bases match TRBD2. Germline V gene lookup returns CDR1 SGHAT and CDR2 FQDESV (reference sequence). The V gene end was trimmed by 8 bases and the J gene end by 6 bases; junction bases not matched to a gene: 13. CDR3 length: 15 amino acids. CDR3 in amino acids: CASLPGRTSGGEQYF. The CDR3 DNA reads as TGTGCCAGCCTCCCCGGCAGGACTAGCGGAGGCGAGCAGTACTTC.

The V and J genes are TRBV2 and TRBJ2-2; possibly TRBD1 or TRBD2 for D (5 bases each). With 6 bases removed from V and 1 base from J, the gap between germline ends came to 12 bases. Germline CDR1 reads SNHLY; CDR2 reads FYNNEI. The CDR3 loop spans 15 amino acids. CDR3: CASRAGTENTGELFF. The DNA for the CDR3 is TGTGCCAGCAGAGCCGGGACGGAGAACACCGGGGAGCTGTTTTTT. Drawing the rest from reference TRBV2 and TRBJ2-2, the complete variable domain is EPEVTQTPSHQVTQMGQEVILRCVPISNHLYFYWYRQILGQKVEFLVSFYNNEISEKSEIFDDQFSVERPDGSNFTLKIRSTKLEDSAMYFCASRAGTENTGELFFGEGSRLTVL.

This clone was counted between two and nine times. J is TRBJ2-1 and V is TRBV25-1; D is unclear. Deletions cut 5 bases from V and 0 bases from J, with 8 bases between. This CDR3 region has 14 residues. CDR1 and CDR2 from the germline V gene are MGHDK and SYGVNS. In DNA, the CDR3 is TGTGCCAGCAGTATGGAGCCCTCCTACAATGAGCAGTTCTTC. Translated: CASSMEPSYNEQFF.

V gene TRBV7-3 combines with J gene TRBJ2-7, with 9 bases lining up with TRBD1. Trimming removed 1 base from V and 5 bases from J; junction bases left unmatched: 6. CDR1 and CDR2 from the germline V gene are SGHTA and FQGTGA. The CDR3 length is 15 residues. The CDR3 DNA reads as TGTGCCAGCAGCTTAATTAGGACAGGGGTCCACGAGCAGTACTTC. It specifies CASSLIRTGVHEQYF.

This sequence joins TRBV30 and TRBJ2-5; possible D gene TRBD2, 5 bases. CDR1 is GTSNPN, CDR2 SVGIG, per germline (reference sequence). The CDR3 sequence is 13 residues long. Trimming stripped 2 bases from V and 4 bases from J, with 11 bases between. In DNA form, the CDR3 reads TGTGCCTGGAGTTCGAGCGGTGTAGAGACCCAGTACTTC. Translated, it gives CAWSSSGVETQYF.

This chain connects TRBV5-1 to TRBJ1-1; tentatively, D is TRBD1 (5 bases). The V gene lost 1 base and the J gene lost 5 bases, with 9 bases spanning the gap. The CDR3 consists of 13 residues. Germline V CDR1 and CDR2: SGHRS, YFSETQ. The CDR3 nucleotides are TGCGCCAGCAGCTTGAAGGGGTGGACTGAAGCTTTCTTT. Protein product: CASSLKGWTEAFF.

The chain links TRBV7-9 to TRBJ2-3, with 8 bases matching TRBD1. Germline trimming cut 7 bases from V and 9 bases from J; bases unmatched to any gene: 6. The CDR3 has 12 amino acids. CDR1 and CDR2 (germline): SEHNR, FQNEAQ (reference sequence). CDR3 sequence reads: CASTSTGGTQYF. The CDR3 coding sequence is TGTGCCAGCACCTCCACAGGGGGGACGCAGTATTTT.

The chain links TRBV9 to TRBJ1-4, with 7 nucleotides matching TRBD1. The V gene end was trimmed by 2 bases and the J gene end by 0 bases; junction bases not matched to a gene: 7. The CDR3 is 17 amino acids. The germline CDR1 and CDR2 sequences are SGDLS and YYNGEE. Here the CDR3 reads CASSVGDTGATNEKLFF. The CDR3 region has the DNA TGTGCCAGCAGCGTCGGGGACACAGGGGCAACTAATGAAAAACTGTTTTTT.

The chain carries TRBV6-6 and TRBJ2-7; no clear D gene. CDR3 length equals 13 residues. V was shortened by 6 bases and J by 6 bases, with 15 bases between the two germline ends. The germline V gene has CDR1 MNHNY and CDR2 SVGAGI (reference sequence). CDR3 loop: CASSPLDAAEQYF. CDR3 bases: TGTGCCAGCAGCCCCCTCGACGCAGCCGAGCAGTACTTC.

This clone has a count of ten or more. This chain connects TRBV5-1 to TRBJ2-7, with 8 bases identical to TRBD2. The germline gives CDR1 SGHRS, CDR2 YFSETQ. The CDR3 is made up of 15 amino acids. The V and J ends lost 0 bases and 3 bases, in that order; junction bases with no gene match: 5. CDR3 sequence: CASSLGTSSVYEQYF. The CDR3 DNA sequence: TGCGCCAGCAGCTTGGGGACTAGCTCTGTCTACGAGCAGTACTTC.

The chain couples TRBV5-1 to TRBJ1-2; D remains unclear. This CDR3 is built from 13 residues. CDR1 SGHRS and CDR2 YFSETQ come from the germline V gene. V lost 1 base, J lost 6 bases, and 10 bases lay in between. The chain's CDR3 is CASSLTEQNGYTF. CDR3 sequence (DNA): TGCGCCAGCAGCTTGACGGAACAGAATGGCTACACCTTC.

This rearrangement joins TRBV19 to TRBJ2-3; D possibly corresponds to TRBD2 (6 bases). CDR3 size: 15 residues. Germline CDR1 and CDR2: LNHDA and SQIVND (reference sequence). The V and J ends lost 7 bases and 0 bases respectively, with 14 bases between them. The CDR3, as DNA: TGTGCCAGTACCCTCCGGGGGACTAGCACAGATACGCAGTATTTT. It encodes CASTLRGTSTDTQYF.

The chain recombines TRBV11-2 with TRBJ1-1, with 7 bases fitting TRBD1. CDR1 and CDR2 from the germline V gene are SGHAT and FQNNGV. The CDR3 loop spans 14 amino acids. The ends lost 7 bases at V and 4 bases at J; junction bases unmatched: 9. The CDR3: CASTGGGRGTEAFF. CDR3 nucleotide sequence: TGTGCCAGCACAGGGGGTGGTCGAGGCACTGAAGCTTTCTTT.

The rearrangement joins TRBV7-9 to TRBJ2-2; 9 positions agree with TRBD1. The CDR3 spans 14 residues. The germline gives CDR1 SEHNR, CDR2 FQNEAQ (reference sequence). Unmatched junction bases numbered 6, after V lost 10 bases and J lost 3 bases. The CDR3 DNA reads as TGTGCCAAACTCCGGGACAGGGACACCGGGGAGCTGTTTTTT. Amino acids: CAKLRDRDTGELFF. The variable domain in full, completed from reference TRBV7-9 and TRBJ2-2, reads DTGVSQNPRHKITKRGQNVTFRCDPISEHNRLYWYRQTLGQGPEFLTYFQNEAQLEKSRLLSDRFSAERPKGSFSTLEIQRTEQGDSAMYLCAKLRDRDTGELFFGEGSRLTVL.

The rearrangement joins TRBV9 to TRBJ2-3; 8 nucleotides line up with TRBD2. The CDR3 has 15 amino acids. The germline V gene encodes CDR1 SGDLS and CDR2 YYNGEE. Germline trimming cut 1 base from V and 5 bases from J; bases unmatched to any gene: 6. CDR3 nucleotide sequence: TGTGCCAGCAGCGTAAGTAGCGGGGCGAGAGATACGCAGTATTTT. Residues: CASSVSSGARDTQYF.

This rearrangement joins TRBV19 to TRBJ1-2, with D possibly matching TRBD1 (5 bases). The CDR3 extends over 14 amino acids. V lost 5 bases to trimming and J lost 8 bases, with 18 bases between them. Germline assignment: CDR1 LNHDA and CDR2 SQIVND (reference sequence). The CDR3 sequence is CASSARGDSGGYTF. Here the CDR3 DNA reads TGTGCCAGTAGTGCCCGGGGGGACTCCGGGGGCTACACCTTC.

This clone was recorded only once. CDR3 in DNA: TGTGCCAGCTCACCACGTTTAGCAGTGGCTGGGGCCAACGTCCTGACTTTC. It codes for CASSPRLAVAGANVLTF. This rearrangement joins TRBV18 to TRBJ2-6; D gene ambiguous. CDR3 length equals 17 residues. V was cut by 1 base and J by 2 bases, with 12 bases left in between. Germline assignment: CDR1 KGHSH and CDR2 LQKENI.